This passage covers 25 T cell receptor beta chains from one sample sequenced in a study of blood T cell repertoires in COVID-19 (dated by TCRdb to 2018 to 2021). The receptor library was made with the immunoSEQ multiplex PCR assay. TCRdb took this table from immuneACCESS and kept in-frame rearrangements with V and J called. Such tables lack part of the clones; where checked against another copy, unresolved V genes explain under half of the gap, and the rest is unexplained. The sample table lists under 200,000 clones, 75% to 85% of them with a count of one. Roughly 3.5% of the sample is taken by the ten largest. Material: PBMCs or T cells enriched from blood (not recorded which). These receptors came from an older woman who had recovered from COVID-19.

This chain connects TRBV27 to TRBJ2-7, with 11 bases that match TRBD2. The CDR3 contains 15 residues. CDR1 is MNHEY and CDR2 is SMNVEV in the germline V gene (reference sequence). V trimming: 4 bases; J trimming: 1 base; junction bases outside the gene matches: 3. The CDR3 sequence: CASSSLAGGSYEQYF. The CDR3 nucleotides read TGTGCCAGCAGTTCCCTAGCGGGGGGTTCCTACGAGCAGTACTTC.

The chain has TRBV6-5 and TRBJ1-2; 10 bases agree with TRBD1. The V and J ends lost 2 bases and 6 bases, in that order; junction bases with no gene match: 9. The CDR3 is 16 residues long. Germline CDR1 MNHEY, CDR2 SVGAGI. CDR3 nucleotides: TGTGCCAGCAGTTACCAGATCCGGGACAGGGGACATGGCTACACCTTC. It translates to CASSYQIRDRGHGYTF.

The chain has TRBV6-1 and TRBJ1-6; D is uncertain. The length of the CDR3 is 16 residues. V dropped 3 bases and J dropped 0 bases, with 9 bases sitting between them. Germline V lookup: CDR1 MNHNS, CDR2 SASEGT. CDR3 sequence: CASSDMGSSYNSPLHF. The CDR3 nucleotides are TGTGCCAGCAGTGATATGGGGAGCTCCTATAATTCACCCCTCCACTTT.

The CDR3 DNA reads as TGTGCCAGCAGCTCTACTCACCGGGACAGTCAAGAGACCCAGTACTTC. The encoded protein is CASSSTHRDSQETQYF. The rearrangement joins TRBV5-6 to TRBJ2-5; 7 nucleotides align to TRBD1. CDR1 and CDR2 from the germline V gene are SGHDT and YYEEEE. The CDR3 is 16 residues long. V dropped 3 bases and J dropped 2; count of bases not matched to a gene: 10.

For the CDR3, the DNA is TGCGCCAGCAGCGCGGGTAAAAGCCAGCCCCAGCATTTT. This translates into CASSAGKSQPQHF. The rearrangement uses TRBV5-1 and TRBJ1-5, with D hard to call. Germline assignment: CDR1 SGHRS and CDR2 YFSETQ. Between the trimmed V and J ends, which lost 4 bases and 7 bases, there was a span of 12 bases. This CDR3 has 13 residues. Complete variable domain (other parts from reference TRBV5-1 and TRBJ1-5): KAGVTQTPRYLIKTRGQQVTLSCSPISGHRSVSWYQQTPGQGLQFLFEYFSETQRNKGNFPGRFSGRQFSNSRSEMNVSTLELGDSALYLCASSAGKSQPQHFGDGTRLSIL.

This chain links TRBV5-6 with TRBJ2-5; 8 bases fit TRBD1. Germline CDR1 and CDR2: SGHDT and YYEEEE. J was trimmed by 5 bases and V by 4 bases; bases with no gene match: 10. The length of the CDR3 is 15 residues. CDR3 nucleotide sequence: TGTGCCAGCAGCGCTGACAGGGGTGTAGAGGAGACCCAGTACTTC. It codes for CASSADRGVEETQYF.

Comments on this clone: This same CDR3 is encoded by further DNA sequences in the sample. The chain recombines TRBV6-5 with TRBJ1-2; D gene unclear. Germline V gives CDR1 MNHEY, CDR2 SVGAGI. The V and J ends lost 2 bases and 5 bases respectively, with 6 bases between them. CDR3 length equals 12 residues. The CDR3 nucleotides read TGTGCCAGCAGTTACGCGGGGTATGGCTACACCTTC. Its protein is CASSYAGYGYTF.

This clone has a single count. The chain links TRBV7-8 to TRBJ2-1; the D gene is possibly TRBD2 (6 bases). Germline V gene lookup returns CDR1 SGHVS and CDR2 FQNEAQ. The V end lost 2 bases, the J end lost 2 bases, and 13 bases lay between the germline ends. The CDR3 has 16 amino acids. CDR3: CASSLRIGGAYNEQFF. Written as DNA, the CDR3 is TGTGCCAGCAGCTTACGGATTGGCGGGGCCTACAATGAGCAGTTCTTC.

This clone was seen ten or more times. The genes are TRBV5-8 and TRBJ2-1; weak D call: TRBD2 (6 bases). V shed 3 bases and J shed 7 bases, with 8 bases lying between them. The CDR3 extends over 12 amino acids. The germline V gene encodes CDR1 SGHTS and CDR2 YDEGEE. The CDR3 is CASSWGVNEQFF. The CDR3 DNA reads TGTGCCAGCAGCTGGGGGGTTAATGAGCAGTTCTTC.

The chain combines TRBV19 with TRBJ1-1; 7 nucleotides align to TRBD1. Germline V gene lookup returns CDR1 LNHDA and CDR2 SQIVND (reference sequence). The CDR3 covers 14 residues. Germline trimming cut 4 bases from V and 6 bases from J; bases unmatched to any gene: 8. The CDR3 sequence: CASSTRGRGAEAFF. The CDR3 DNA is TGTGCCAGTAGTACTAGGGGGCGAGGCGCTGAAGCTTTCTTT.

This chain joins TRBV28 and TRBJ2-7, with TRBD1 matching 8 bases. The length of the CDR3 is 14 residues. J was trimmed by 4 bases and V by 5 bases; bases with no gene match: 7. Per germline, CDR1 MDHEN and CDR2 SYDVKM. The CDR3, as DNA: TGTGCCAGCAGTGATCCGGGACAGGCATACGAGCAGTACTTC. It is translated as CASSDPGQAYEQYF.

J is TRBJ2-3 and V is TRBV19, with 8 bases aligning to TRBD2. The CDR3 sequence is 16 residues long. Germline trimming cut 5 bases from V and 1 base from J; bases unmatched to any gene: 8. Germline CDR1 and CDR2: LNHDA and SQIVND (reference sequence). This chain's CDR3 is CASSAFSGTRTDTQYF. The CDR3 DNA reads TGTGCCAGTAGTGCGTTTAGCGGGACACGCACAGATACGCAGTATTTT.

This chain links TRBV6-5 with TRBJ1-1; TRBD1 is a possible D gene (5 bases). The CDR3 sequence is 15 residues long. V was pared by 6 bases and J by 1 base, with 15 bases between. The germline CDR1 and CDR2 sequences are MNHEY and SVGAGI. The CDR3 DNA reads TGTGCCAGCAGCCTACGCAGGGTGGGGAACACTGAAGCTTTCTTT. Translating gives CASSLRRVGNTEAFF.

This rearrangement joins TRBV19 to TRBJ2-7; no firm D call. CDR3 size: 14 residues. V dropped 0 bases and J dropped 5 bases, with 11 bases sitting between them. Germline V gene data show CDR1 as LNHDA and CDR2 as SQIVND (reference sequence). The CDR3 loop is CASSIDRLDNEQYF. The DNA for the CDR3 is TGTGCCAGTAGTATAGATCGCCTAGATAACGAGCAGTACTTC.

The chain combines TRBV11-2 with TRBJ1-2; D not resolved. CDR3 size: 13 residues. Trimming shortened V by 5 bases and J by 2 bases, and 9 bases separated the two germline ends. CDR1 and CDR2 from the germline V gene are SGHAT and FQNNGV. The CDR3 is CASSIGSNYGYTF. The CDR3, as DNA: TGTGCCAGCAGCATCGGTTCCAACTATGGCTACACCTTC.

This clone was detected only once. This chain uses TRBV11-2 with TRBJ2-1; possibly TRBD1 for D (7 bases). The CDR3 runs 14 residues. Trimming stripped 3 bases from V and 13 bases from J, with 19 bases between. The germline gives CDR1 SGHAT, CDR2 FQNNGV. CDR3 nucleotide sequence: TGTGCCAGCAGCTTCCAGGAGGGGGCTATCCTTCAGTTCTTC. Translation gives CASSFQEGAILQFF.

The rearrangement uses TRBV12-1 and TRBJ1-2. TRBV12-1 is annotated as a pseudogene. The CDR3 has 10 residues. The CDR3 here is CASSPSRYTF. As DNA, the CDR3 is TGTGCCAGCAGCCCCTCCCGCTACACCTTC.

This clone was detected once. The J gene is TRBJ1-3, the V gene TRBV9; no reliable D call. The CDR3 is 16 amino acids. From germline, CDR1 is SGDLS and CDR2 YYNGEE. V was shortened by 3 bases and J by 0 bases, with 13 bases between the two germline ends. CDR3 residues: CASSDRREGSGNTIYF. For the CDR3, the DNA is TGTGCCAGCAGCGACAGAAGGGAGGGCTCTGGAAACACCATATATTTT.

This sequence joins TRBV7-3 and TRBJ2-5; D not resolved. Germline-derived CDR1 and CDR2 are SGHTA and FQGTGA. The V and J ends lost 5 bases and 3 bases respectively, with 10 bases between them. The CDR3 length is 13 residues. CDR3 region: CASSPGQEETQYF. Here the CDR3 DNA reads TGTGCCAGCAGCCCTGGGCAGGAAGAGACCCAGTACTTC.

This chain joins TRBV7-2 and TRBJ1-2; TRBD1 aligns across 7 bases. Germline V gene lookup returns CDR1 SGHTA and CDR2 FQGNSA. The CDR3 length is 15 residues. The V segment lost 1 base and the J segment 1 base; nucleotides outside the gene matches: 3. CDR3: CASSLVPGGNYGYTF. The CDR3 coding sequence is TGTGCCAGCAGCTTAGTTCCAGGGGGTAACTATGGCTACACCTTC.

This chain joins TRBV2 and TRBJ2-7, with TRBD1 matching 7 bases. The CDR3 runs 15 residues. CDR1 and CDR2 from the germline V gene are SNHLY and FYNNEI. V lost 1 base to trimming and J lost 6 bases; unmatched junction nucleotides: 9. CDR3 bases: TGTGCCAGCAGTGAAGGGGCAGGGGGTGGGAGCGAGCAGTACTTC. Its translation: CASSEGAGGGSEQYF.

This clone came up a few times. V gene TRBV2 combines with J gene TRBJ2-1; tentative D call: TRBD2 (6 bases). The germline V gene has CDR1 SNHLY and CDR2 FYNNEI. Trimming shortened V by 4 bases and J by 10 bases, and 14 bases separated the two germline ends. This CDR3 is built from 13 residues. The CDR3 loop reads CASSGQWGVEQFF. CDR3 coding DNA: TGTGCCAGCAGTGGTCAGTGGGGGGTCGAGCAGTTCTTC.

The rearrangement links TRBV19 to TRBJ2-5; D gene ambiguous. CDR1 LNHDA and CDR2 SQIVND come from the germline V gene (reference sequence). CDR3 length: 15 residues. The V end was cut by 5 bases, the J end by 5 bases, with 18 bases between. The CDR3 DNA reads TGTGCCAGTAGTGCTCTTGGGTCAGCGAGGGAGACCCAGTACTTC. Encoded protein: CASSALGSARETQYF.

The CDR3: CASSLRDRTEAFF. CDR3 coding DNA: TGTGCCAGCAGCCTGCGGGACCGCACTGAAGCTTTCTTT. V and J are TRBV12-3 or TRBV12-4 and TRBJ1-1; D perhaps matches TRBD1 (5 bases). V lost 6 bases and J lost 4, with 12 bases in between. The CDR3 has 13 amino acids.

This chain connects TRBV7-2 to TRBJ2-7, with unresolved D. CDR1 is SGHTA, CDR2 FQGNSA, per germline. This CDR3 is built from 14 residues. The V end was cut by 5 bases, the J end by 6 bases, with 17 bases between. CDR3 sequence: CASSLPPPMLEQYF. The CDR3 region has the DNA TGTGCCAGCAGCCTACCCCCCCCTATGCTCGAGCAGTACTTC.